Detailed here is one TCR beta chain. The table lists this clonotype with many counts. Its cognate antigen has yet to be identified. No clone much larger than this one lies a single base away; base qualities are absent. Donors were around 37 systemically healthy Caucasian individuals from Russia aged roughly 6 to 90 years. Each donor gave roughly 9 milliliters of peripheral blood, drawn into EDTA-treated Vacutainer tubes. Ficoll-Paque density-gradient centrifugation was used to isolate PBMCs, with at least 7 million per sample. Trizol reagent was used to extract total RNA from PBMCs, with at least 5 micrograms per sample. For every donor, an aliquot of PBMCs went through flow cytometry to measure the percentages of naive CD45RAhigh/CD27high T cells. The receptor library was made with 5' RACE. Sequencing was performed on an Illumina HiSeq 2500. The second PCR ran for roughly 7 to 11 cycles and used a J-beta primer mix along with a sample-barcoded 5' primer. A unique molecular identifier was introduced onto each TCR beta cDNA molecule by a template-switch 5' adaptor carrying 12 random nucleotides. At least 3 million CDR3-containing paired-end reads were obtained from each sample. All of the RNA was converted into first-strand cDNA using the Mint cDNA synthesis kit, with a TRBC-specific oligonucleotide serving as the primer. After uracil-DNA glycosylase treatment, a first 18-cycle PCR used universal primers M1SS and BC2_uni_R on all cDNA. In the authors' own workflow: Normalization of each sample was performed by random selection of 1 million high-quality reads, each carrying a distinct molecular identifier. Instead of being binned into consensus sequences, reads that shared molecular identifiers were thrown out. MiTCR, with a Q25 quality threshold and the strictest error-elimination algorithm, was used for CDR3 identification, clonotype clustering and error correction. A nonparametric unseen species model using Euler transformation provided a lower-bound estimate of total TCR beta diversity. TCRdb redid the processing of the public reads, applying fastp at Q25 and MiXCR, and retained in-frame beta chains. Rows merge per CDR3 protein into single entries with the most common DNA and genes. TCRdb's processing, not the authors', yielded these V and J calls. A total of approximately 1.5 million distinct CDR3 sequences appear in this sample, around 35% of them only once. The top ten clones comprise around 11% of the sample.

The data stem from a study of blood T cells in healthy people across ages (dated by TCRdb to about 2015). Context from the whole study: In model experiments, template switching captured about one uniquely barcoded TCR beta cDNA molecule for every two T cells. The donors were split into four age groups: young (average approximately 16 years), middle-aged (nearly 40), aged (roughly 60) and long-lived (under 90). To avoid experimental bias, donors of different ages were randomly spread across the sequencing lanes. The study measured age-related changes in TCR beta repertoire diversity using deep sequencing normalized with unique cDNA molecular identifiers. Two additional independent replicas of 1 million unique cDNA reads from the same blood draw were analyzed for two donors (one aged 18 to 29 and one aged 80 or older). The full study reports these points: Compared with the aged group, the long-lived group had more naive CD4+ T cells, fewer expanded clones and increased TCR diversity, a pattern suggesting age selection. Total diversity estimates from one million sequenced T cells were considered lower bounds and underestimates. The percentage of naive T cells measured by flow cytometry correlated strongly with observed TCR beta diversity. As age increased, observed TCR beta diversity per million T cells dropped in a roughly linear way, and a significant reduction was already evident by age approximately 40. Donor CMV infection status was unknown, potentially confounding age-related changes in expanded clonotypes. Since profiling was done on bulk unsorted PBMCs, naive and antigen-experienced compartments could not be conclusively compared.

CDR1 MDHEN and CDR2 SYDVKM were looked up in the germline V gene. V is pared back by 2 bases and J by 5 bases, with 13 bases lying between the germline termini. Counted from cysteine to phenylalanine, this CDR3 has 14 amino acids. CDR3 DNA only is kept here, 42 bases in frame from base 1. The clonotype was recovered from a woman aged 25-40 years in good health. The specimen was blood. The chain is assembled from TRBV28 and TRBJ2-7; the D gene is possibly TRBD2, with 5 bases matching. The CDR3 protein: CASSLAVPGDEQYF. The DNA sequence reads TGTGCCAGCAGTTTAGCAGTTCCCGGGGACGAGCAGTACTTC.